Listed here are 20 T cell receptor beta chains from one sample, sequenced in a study of cytomegalovirus exposure and HLA in healthy donors. Primers included in the PCR were 60 Vbeta and 13 Jbeta primers. Assay used: immunoSEQ multiplex PCR; TCRdb lists only in-frame clones, some missing. The profile covers approximately 97,000 clones, with approximately 72% appearing a single time and roughly 4.3% taken by the ten largest. Sequences were obtained from PBMCs. All receptors come from a woman in her 40s in good health and CMV-seropositive.

The chain has TRBV29-1 and TRBJ2-2; TRBD1 might be the D (5 bases). With 7 bases removed from V and 1 base from J, the gap between germline ends came to 10 bases. The CDR3 runs to 13 residues. Germline V gene data show CDR1 as SQVTM and CDR2 as ANQGSEA. The CDR3 loop is CSGGGWNTGELFF. In DNA form, the CDR3 reads TGCAGCGGGGGCGGATGGAACACCGGGGAGCTGTTTTTT.

The chain uses TRBV14 and TRBJ2-5, with 9 positions matching TRBD1. This CDR3 comprises 13 residues. V dropped 6 bases and J dropped 3; count of bases not matched to a gene: 2. CDR1 SGHDN and CDR2 FVKESK come from the germline V gene. In DNA, the CDR3 is TGTGCCAGCAGGGGGACAGGGAAAGAGACCCAGTACTTC. Translating gives CASRGTGKETQYF.

This clone was counted between two and nine times. The chain links TRBV5-1 to TRBJ2-7, with D unresolved. Germline CDR1 is SGHRS and CDR2 is YFSETQ. CDR3 length: 14 residues. The germline V and J ends were trimmed by 4 bases and 2 bases, with 13 bases remaining between them. The CDR3 DNA follows: TGCGCCAGCAGCAGAAATAGAGCTACCTACGAGCAGTACTTC. Translating it yields CASSRNRATYEQYF.

V is TRBV13 and J is TRBJ1-2, with D perhaps matching TRBD1 (6 bases). Trimming left V 5 bases short and J 8 bases short, with 18 bases between. In germline, CDR1 is PRHDT, CDR2 FYEKMQ (reference sequence). The CDR3 runs to 14 residues. As DNA, the CDR3 is TGTGCCAGCAGCCTCGAGGGGGGGAGGTACGGCTACACCTTC. It yields the protein CASSLEGGRYGYTF.

The rearrangement uses TRBV30 and TRBJ1-3; 9 bases align to TRBD1. Trimming removed 7 bases from V and 0 bases from J; junction bases left unmatched: 4. CDR3 size: 14 residues. Germline CDR1 reads GTSNPN; CDR2 reads SVGIG (reference sequence). The CDR3 DNA sequence: TGTGCCTTACAGGGGGCCGGCTCTGGAAACACCATATATTTT. Translating gives CALQGAGSGNTIYF. Combining the CDR3 with reference TRBV30 and TRBJ1-3 gives the whole variable domain SQTIHQWPATLVQPVGSPLSLECTVEGTSNPNLYWYRQAAGRGLQLLFYSVGIGQISSEVPQNLSASRPQDRQFILSSKKLLLSDSGFYLCALQGAGSGNTIYFGEGSWLTVV.

V usage is TRBV10-3 and J usage is TRBJ2-2; 10 bases match TRBD2. The CDR3 loop spans 15 amino acids. The V gene's germline CDR1 is ENHRY and CDR2 SYGVKD. The V segment lost 5 bases and the J segment 7 bases; nucleotides outside the gene matches: 7. The CDR3 loop is CAISSSGRGGGELFF. The CDR3 region has the DNA TGTGCCATCAGTTCTAGCGGGAGAGGCGGCGGGGAGCTGTTTTTT.

The V call is TRBV10-2, the J call TRBJ2-2; TRBD2 might be the D (6 bases). Germline CDR1 reads WSHSY; CDR2 reads SAAADI. The CDR3 runs 14 residues. The V and J ends lost 8 bases and 6 bases respectively, with 16 bases between them. CDR3 DNA sequence: TGCGCCAGCCGATTGGGAGGATCTGCCGGGGAGCTGTTTTTT. Protein sequence: CASRLGGSAGELFF.

This rearrangement joins TRBV5-1 to TRBJ2-1, with a possible D match to TRBD2 (6 bases). The CDR3 contains 16 residues. Trimming took 0 bases from V and 1 from J, leaving 11 bases between them. The germline CDR1 and CDR2 sequences are SGHRS and YFSETQ. The CDR3 DNA reads as TGCGCCAGCAGCTTGGAGGCGGGGACTTCCTACAATGAGCAGTTCTTC. Translation gives CASSLEAGTSYNEQFF.

This chain links TRBV29-1 with TRBJ2-1; D perhaps matches TRBD1 (6 bases). Trimming removed 6 bases at V and 6 bases at J, with 18 bases between. From germline, CDR1 is SQVTM and CDR2 ANQGSEA. The CDR3 covers 14 residues. The CDR3 loop is CSVDRTQGSNEQFF. The CDR3 DNA is TGCAGCGTGGACCGAACACAGGGTAGCAATGAGCAGTTCTTC.

This clone was seen a single time. This sequence joins TRBV7-9 and TRBJ2-5, with TRBD2 matching 8 bases. The CDR3 spans 15 residues. Germline CDR1 reads SEHNR; CDR2 reads FQNEAQ (reference sequence). Trimming cost V 1 base and J 3 bases; bases outside gene matches: 4. The CDR3 is CASSLVSGIKETQYF. In DNA form, the CDR3 reads TGTGCCAGCAGCTTAGTTAGCGGGATTAAAGAGACCCAGTACTTC.

V is TRBV19 and J is TRBJ2-2; the match to TRBD2 covers 10 bases. V gave up 3 bases and J gave up 8 bases; unmatched junction bases: 12. This CDR3 is 17 amino acids long. The germline CDR1 and CDR2 sequences are LNHDA and SQIVND (reference sequence). CDR3: CASSMGVTSGLRGELFF. CDR3 DNA: TGTGCCAGTAGTATGGGGGTGACTAGCGGGCTCAGGGGGGAGCTGTTTTTT. Based on the CDR3 plus reference TRBV19 and TRBJ2-2, the full variable domain is DGGITQSPKYLFRKEGQNVTLSCEQNLNHDAMYWYRQDPGQGLRLIYYSQIVNDFQKGDIAEGYSVSREKKESFPLTVTSAQKNPTAFYLCASSMGVTSGLRGELFFGEGSRLTVL.

The chain links TRBV19 to TRBJ1-2, with TRBD1 matching 10 bases. From germline, CDR1 is LNHDA and CDR2 SQIVND (reference sequence). V lost 4 bases and J lost 4; bases outside the gene matches: 6. The CDR3 length is 15 residues. Here the CDR3 DNA reads TGTGCCAGTAGTACTCGACAGGGGGCCGGCTATGGCTACACCTTC. Its protein is CASSTRQGAGYGYTF.

The table lists this clone with a few counts. This sequence joins TRBV2 and TRBJ2-7; 12 bases map to TRBD2. The germline V gene has CDR1 SNHLY and CDR2 FYNNEI. CDR3 length: 14 residues. Germline trimming cut 7 bases from V and 2 bases from J; bases unmatched to any gene: 3. In nucleotides, the CDR3 is TGTGCCAGCATCCTAGCGGGAGGGCCCTACGAGCAGTACTTC. Encoded protein: CASILAGGPYEQYF.

This clone occurred once. V usage is TRBV11-2 and J usage is TRBJ1-1; TRBD1 matches 8 bases. The germline gives CDR1 SGHAT, CDR2 FQNNGV. The CDR3 is made up of 17 amino acids. Unmatched junction bases numbered 11, after V lost 4 bases and J lost 1 base. Here the CDR3 DNA reads TGTGCCAGCAGCTCTATAAAGCGGGACAGGCGGAACACTGAAGCTTTCTTT. Its protein product is CASSSIKRDRRNTEAFF.

The chain employs TRBV25-1 and TRBJ2-7; 12 positions agree with TRBD1. Trimming at V came to 4 bases and at J to 1 base, leaving 2 bases not matched to a gene. The CDR3 is 15 residues long. Germline V gene sequence: CDR1 MGHDK, CDR2 SYGVNS. As DNA, the CDR3 is TGTGCCAGCAGTGGGGACAGGGGGCCTTCCTACGAGCAGTACTTC. This sequence encodes CASSGDRGPSYEQYF.

The chain recombines TRBV6-5 with TRBJ1-2; 10 bases agree with TRBD1. With 6 bases clipped from V and 9 bases from J, the junction kept 7 bases outside the gene matches. The CDR3 is 13 residues long. The germline gives CDR1 MNHEY, CDR2 SVGAGI. The CDR3 here is CASSRATGGRYTF. DNA of the CDR3: TGTGCCAGCAGCCGAGCGACAGGGGGCCGCTACACCTTC.

The V and J genes are TRBV5-1 and TRBJ2-2; 16 bases are shared with TRBD2. The germline gives CDR1 SGHRS, CDR2 YFSETQ. J lost 5 bases, V lost 4 bases, and 5 bases had no gene match. The CDR3 is 17 amino acids. The CDR3 region is CASSGTSGRAWTGELFF. For the CDR3, the DNA is TGCGCCAGCAGCGGGACTAGCGGGAGGGCCTGGACCGGGGAGCTGTTTTTT. The variable domain in full, completed from reference TRBV5-1 and TRBJ2-2, reads KAGVTQTPRYLIKTRGQQVTLSCSPISGHRSVSWYQQTPGQGLQFLFEYFSETQRNKGNFPGRFSGRQFSNSRSEMNVSTLELGDSALYLCASSGTSGRAWTGELFFGEGSRLTVL.

This clone is a singleton in its sample. The chain has TRBV30 and TRBJ1-1; maybe TRBD1 (6 bases). CDR1 is GTSNPN, CDR2 SVGIG, per germline (reference sequence). Trimming removed 0 bases at V and 0 bases at J, with 14 bases between. This CDR3 comprises 16 residues. The CDR3 bases are TGTGCCTGGAGTGTACGGGGGGGCCTCATGAACACTGAAGCTTTCTTT. Protein: CAWSVRGGLMNTEAFF.

V gene TRBV2 combines with J gene TRBJ1-4, with D tentatively TRBD1 (6 bases). CDR1 is SNHLY and CDR2 is FYNNEI in the germline V gene. This CDR3 is built from 15 residues. V lost 4 bases to trimming and J lost 8 bases, with 17 bases between them. The CDR3 DNA sequence: TGTGCCAGCAGTGGGACAGCGTCGTGGGGAGAAAAACTGTTTTTT. Its translation is CASSGTASWGEKLFF. Drawing the rest from reference TRBV2 and TRBJ1-4, the complete variable domain is EPEVTQTPSHQVTQMGQEVILRCVPISNHLYFYWYRQILGQKVEFLVSFYNNEISEKSEIFDDQFSVERPDGSNFTLKIRSTKLEDSAMYFCASSGTASWGEKLFFGSGTQLSVL.

The chain combines TRBV6-6 with TRBJ2-5; D is perhaps TRBD2 (5 bases). Germline-derived CDR1 and CDR2 are MNHNY and SVGAGI (reference sequence). Trimming removed 0 bases at V and 5 bases at J, with 16 bases between. The CDR3 is made up of 16 amino acids. The CDR3 nucleotides read TGTGCCAGCAGTTACTCAGGCAGGAGGATAGAGGAGACCCAGTACTTC. As protein: CASSYSGRRIEETQYF.